These 11 T cell receptor beta chains came from one sample sequenced in a study of spatial heterogeneity in lung cancer. TCRdb reprocessed the 5' RACE reads with MiXCR, giving one entry per CDR3 protein. Here the sample spans approximately 40,000 distinct CDR3 sequences, 6.5% to 9% being singletons. Indicated time point: sample taken at primary tumor resection. Sample: PBMCs, taken at surgery. The receptors originated from a male donor with early-stage non-small cell lung cancer.

In regard to this clonotype: One end of the junction is discordant with germline, which a read error may explain. The rearrangement joins TRBV9 to TRBJ2-1; TRBD2 agrees at 8 bases. Germline CDR1 SGDLS, CDR2 YYNGEE. This CDR3 contains 15 residues. DNA for the CDR3: TGTACCAGCAGCATTAACAGCGGGAGTACCAATGAGCAGTTCTTC. Translated: CTSSINSGSTNEQFF.

In its sample, this clonotype was seen many times. The V call is TRBV6-2 or TRBV6-3, the J call TRBJ2-5, with D maybe TRBD1 (5 bases). V lost 10 bases and J 6 bases, leaving 15 bases between the germline ends. Looked up from germline, CDR1 is MNHEY and CDR2 is SVGEGT. This CDR3 contains 12 residues. The CDR3 is CATKGGQKTQYF. The DNA of the CDR3 is TGTGCCACCAAGGGCGGACAAAAGACCCAGTACTTC.

This clonotype was observed many times. J is TRBJ2-7 and V is TRBV3-1; 7 bases are a match to TRBD1. The germline CDR1 and CDR2 sequences are LGHDT and YNNKEL (reference sequence). This CDR3 contains 15 residues. The V gene end was trimmed by 7 bases and the J gene end by 4 bases; junction bases not matched to a gene: 13. CDR3 region: CASKPIYRGAYEQYV. CDR3 sequence (DNA): TGTGCCAGCAAGCCAATTTACAGGGGCGCTTACGAGCAGTACGTC.

The chain recombines TRBV27 with TRBJ2-1; no clear D. Germline V gene lookup returns CDR1 MNHEY and CDR2 SMNVEV (reference sequence). This CDR3 comprises 13 residues. Trimming took off 6 bases at V and 8 bases at J, with 14 bases between the two ends. The CDR3 region is CASSPNLGHEQFF. The CDR3 DNA is TGTGCCAGCAGCCCCAACTTGGGCCATGAGCAGTTCTTC.

This chain uses TRBV9 with TRBJ2-7, with 11 bases lining up with TRBD2. In germline, CDR1 is SGDLS, CDR2 YYNGEE. The V segment lost 0 bases and the J segment 6 bases; nucleotides outside the gene matches: 5. This CDR3 comprises 15 residues. CDR3 loop: CASSVEASGGLEQYF. The CDR3, as DNA: TGTGCCAGCAGCGTAGAGGCTAGCGGGGGGCTCGAGCAGTACTTC. Using reference TRBV9 and TRBJ2-7 for the parts outside the CDR3, the full variable domain is DSGVTQTPKHLITATGQRVTLRCSPRSGDLSVYWYQQSLDQGLQFLIQYYNGEERAKGNILERFSAQQFPDLHSELNLSSLELGDSALYFCASSVEASGGLEQYFGPGTRLTVT.

This clonotype was found many times. The chain combines TRBV18 with TRBJ2-1; D unclear. Between the trimmed V and J ends, which lost 3 bases and 7 bases, there was a span of 7 bases. The CDR3 contains 12 residues. The V gene's germline CDR1 is KGHSH and CDR2 LQKENI. DNA of the CDR3: TGTGCCAGCTCACCCCTCACTAATGAGCAGTTCTTC. It is translated as CASSPLTNEQFF. Drawing the rest from reference TRBV18 and TRBJ2-1, the complete variable domain is NAGVMQNPRHLVRRRGQEARLRCSPMKGHSHVYWYRQLPEEGLKFMVYLQKENIIDESGMPKERFSAEFPKEGPSILRIQQVVRGDSAAYFCASSPLTNEQFFGPGTRLTVL.

This clonotype is labeled as medium-sized. The chain links TRBV3-1 to TRBJ2-7; no clear D gene. Trimming left V 1 base short and J 3 bases short, with 13 bases between. CDR3 length equals 15 residues. In germline, CDR1 is LGHDT, CDR2 YNNKEL (reference sequence). DNA for the CDR3: TGTGCCAGCAGCCAAGGGATTAGCTTAAGCTACGAGCAGTACTTC. Amino acids: CASSQGISLSYEQYF.

The table lists this clonotype with many counts. This chain connects TRBV7-2 to TRBJ2-3, with a weak D call TRBD2 (5 bases). Germline V gene data show CDR1 as SGHTA and CDR2 as FQGNSA. The CDR3 spans 15 residues. V was pared by 5 bases and J by 3 bases, with 15 bases between. The CDR3 DNA reads TGTGCCAGCAGCACCACGACTATGATAACAGATACGCAGTATTTT. Its protein is CASSTTTMITDTQYF.

This clonotype was found a few times. V gene TRBV11-2 combines with J gene TRBJ1-4; no clear D gene. There are 15 residues in the CDR3. Trimming took off 5 bases at V and 8 bases at J, with 18 bases between the two ends. Germline loops: CDR1 SGHAT, CDR2 FQNNGV. This chain's CDR3 is CASSPWTSTEEKLFF. The CDR3 nucleotides are TGTGCCAGCAGCCCTTGGACCTCGACGGAGGAAAAACTGTTTTTT.

This clonotype was counted ten times or more. The chain has TRBV6-5 and TRBJ1-5; 9 bases map to TRBD1. The CDR3 is 14 amino acids. The germline V gene encodes CDR1 MNHEY and CDR2 SVGAGI. Trimming removed 6 bases from V and 5 bases from J; junction bases left unmatched: 5. The CDR3 is CASSLTGGDQPQHF. DNA of the CDR3: TGTGCCAGCAGCTTAACAGGGGGCGATCAGCCCCAGCATTTT.

The chain combines TRBV4-3 with TRBJ2-7; D remains unclear. The V end lost 0 bases, the J end lost 3 bases, and 6 bases lay between the germline ends. The CDR3 runs to 13 residues. Germline V gene data show CDR1 as LGHNA and CDR2 as YSLEER. CDR3 amino acids: CASSQDRNYEQYF. The CDR3, as DNA: TGCGCCAGCAGCCAAGATCGAAACTACGAGCAGTACTTC.